A selection of T cell receptor beta chains follows, all from one sample in a study of CD8+CD57+ T cells in acquired aplastic anemia. TCRdb reprocessed the reads via MiXCR and lists one record per CDR3 protein. The table lists about 270,000 distinct CDR3 sequences, 45% to 70% of them singletons. Sequenced material: sorted CD4+, CD8+, or CD8+CD57+ T cells (not recorded which) from PBMCs. Receptors were obtained from a human donor with severe aplastic anemia or a healthy control (not recorded which). The CDR3 runs from the conserved cysteine through the conserved F or W. Fields, in order: CDR3 length, J gene, clone size, V gene, D gene, CDR3 DNA, CDR3 protein. A D gene is named only where the DNA matches it firmly. Rows give clone size only sometimes, using once, few, many, or a class for an expanded clone.

length: 14; J: TRBJ2-5; size: NA; V: TRBV7-9; D: NA; DNA: TGTGCCAGCAGCTTACCGGGGTACCAAGAGACCCAGTACTTC; CDR3: CASSLPGYQETQYF
length: 15; J: TRBJ1-1; size: many; V: TRBV27; D: TRBD1; DNA: TGTGCCAGCACTTTAAGGACAGGGGGCGACACTGAAGCTTTCTTT; CDR3: CASTLRTGGDTEAFF
length: 15; J: TRBJ2-1; size: many; V: TRBV5-8; D: TRBD2; DNA: TGTGCCAGCAGTATGGGGGGGGTGCCCGACAATGAGCAGTTCTTC; CDR3: CASSMGGVPDNEQFF
length: 12; J: TRBJ2-1; size: NA; V: TRBV7-9; D: NA; DNA: TGTGCCAGCAAACAGGGAGAACAGGAGCAGTTCTTC; CDR3: CASKQGEQEQFF
length: 14; J: TRBJ1-5; size: many; V: TRBV5-8; D: NA; DNA: TGTGCCAGCAGCCGTAAATTGTTGTTTCAGCCCCAGCATTTT; CDR3: CASSRKLLFQPQHF
length: 10; J: TRBJ1-2; size: NA; V: TRBV7-9; D: NA; DNA: TGTGCCAGCGGGGAGAATGGCTACACCTTC; CDR3: CASGENGYTF
length: 16; J: TRBJ1-5; size: NA; V: TRBV4-2; D: NA; DNA: TGTGCCAGCAGCCAAGGCGACAGCCTTAGCAATCAGCCCCAGCATTTT; CDR3: CASSQGDSLSNQPQHF
length: 11; J: TRBJ2-7; size: NA; V: TRBV20-1; D: NA; DNA: TGCAGTGCTAACCGGGGCCCGGAGCAGTACTTC; CDR3: CSANRGPEQYF
length: 14; J: TRBJ1-2; size: NA; V: TRBV2; D: NA; DNA: TGTGCCAGCAGTGATCAGGGAAGTGACTATGGCTACACCTTC; CDR3: CASSDQGSDYGYTF
length: 14; J: TRBJ2-2; size: NA; V: TRBV7-9; D: NA; DNA: TGTGCCAGCACCGCTGCAGGGGAGACGGGGGAGCTGTTTTTT; CDR3: CASTAAGETGELFF
length: 15; J: TRBJ2-7; size: NA; V: TRBV2; D: TRBD2; DNA: TGTGCCAGCAGGCCCACTAGCGGAAGCTCCTACGAGCAGTACTTC; CDR3: CASRPTSGSSYEQYF
length: 12; J: TRBJ1-2; size: many; V: TRBV10-3; D: NA; DNA: TGTGCCATCAGTGATAGCGTCTATGGCTACACCTTC; CDR3: CAISDSVYGYTF
length: 14; J: TRBJ1-2; size: once; V: TRBV19; D: NA; DNA: TGTGCCAGTAGTATCCCTCAGGGGAACTATGGCTACACCTTC; CDR3: CASSIPQGNYGYTF
length: 13; J: TRBJ1-2; size: many; V: TRBV2; D: TRBD1; DNA: TGTGCCAGCCGAACGGGACAGGGGAATGGCTACACCTTC; CDR3: CASRTGQGNGYTF
length: 14; J: TRBJ1-4; size: NA; V: TRBV2; D: NA; DNA: TGTGCCAGCAGTGAACCGGGTGCGGATGAAAAACTGTTTTTT; CDR3: CASSEPGADEKLFF
length: 14; J: TRBJ2-7; size: NA; V: TRBV19; D: NA; DNA: TGTGCCAGTAGTGAACGGGACGGCGCCTACGAGCAGTACTTC; CDR3: CASSERDGAYEQYF
length: 15; J: TRBJ2-1; size: NA; V: TRBV12-5; D: NA; DNA: TGTGCTAGTGGTTTGGGGGGGGCAACCTATAATGAGCAGTTCTTC; CDR3: CASGLGGATYNEQFF
length: 16; J: TRBJ2-5; size: NA; V: TRBV5-1; D: TRBD2; DNA: TGCGCCAGCAGCTTGACCCTAGCGGGGGAAGGAGAGACCCAGTACTTC; CDR3: CASSLTLAGEGETQYF
length: 14; J: TRBJ1-2; size: NA; V: TRBV2; D: NA; DNA: TGTGCCAGCAGTGAGATAGGGACGAACTATGGCTACACCTTC; CDR3: CASSEIGTNYGYTF
length: 14; J: TRBJ1-4; size: many; V: TRBV6-5; D: TRBD1; DNA: TGTGCCAGCAGCCCCAGGGGGGCTGTGGAAAAACTGTTTTTT; CDR3: CASSPRGAVEKLFF
length: 12; J: TRBJ1-2; size: few; V: TRBV28; D: NA; DNA: TGTGCCAGCGAGGGGATTAACTATGGCTACACCTTC; CDR3: CASEGINYGYTF
length: 13; J: TRBJ2-7; size: NA; V: TRBV10-3; D: TRBD2; DNA: TGTGCCCTCAGCGGGAGCGGCTCTTGGGAGCAGTACTTC; CDR3: CALSGSGSWEQYF
length: 14; J: TRBJ1-6; size: NA; V: TRBV19; D: TRBD1; DNA: TGTGCCAGTAGCAGAGGGACAGTTGATTCACCCCTCCACTTT; CDR3: CASSRGTVDSPLHF
length: 11; J: TRBJ2-5; size: NA; V: TRBV19; D: NA; DNA: TGTGCCTCCGGGGCGGAGGAGACCCAGTACTTC; CDR3: CASGAEETQYF
length: 15; J: TRBJ2-5; size: once; V: TRBV12-3/TRBV12-4; D: TRBD1; DNA: TGTGCCAGCAGGGCGGGCAGGGGGACGGAAGAGACCCAGTACTTC; CDR3: CASRAGRGTEETQYF
length: 16; J: TRBJ2-6; size: NA; V: TRBV7-9; D: NA; DNA: TGTGCCAGCAGCTTATTGGCAGTCTCTGGGGCCAACGTCCTGACTTTC; CDR3: CASSLLAVSGANVLTF
length: 14; J: TRBJ2-7; size: NA; V: TRBV20-1; D: TRBD2; DNA: TGCAGTGCTATTAGCCTAGCGGGAGGCGACGAGCAGTACTTC; CDR3: CSAISLAGGDEQYF
length: 14; J: TRBJ1-6; size: few; V: TRBV20-1; D: TRBD1; DNA: TGCAGTGCACCCGTACAGGGGGCGAATTCACCCCTCCACTTT; CDR3: CSAPVQGANSPLHF
length: 14; J: TRBJ1-4; size: NA; V: TRBV15; D: NA; DNA: TGTGCCACAGAGTCCGGGACGGAAAATGAAAAACTGTTTTTT; CDR3: CATESGTENEKLFF
length: 15; J: TRBJ1-6; size: many; V: TRBV7-9; D: NA; DNA: TGTGCCAGCAGCTTAGCGGTAGAAAGGGGTTCACCCCTCCACTTT; CDR3: CASSLAVERGSPLHF
length: 16; J: TRBJ1-1; size: NA; V: TRBV15; D: NA; DNA: TGTGCCACCAGCAAGAGGGTCACAAAGGGGAACACTGAAGCTTTCTTT; CDR3: CATSKRVTKGNTEAFF
length: 14; J: TRBJ1-5; size: NA; V: TRBV2; D: NA; DNA: TGTGCCAGCAGTGAGAGTCAGGACAATCAGCCCCAGCATTTT; CDR3: CASSESQDNQPQHF
length: 16; J: TRBJ2-3; size: NA; V: TRBV5-1; D: NA; DNA: TGTGCCAGCAGCTTGGATGTGCCCGATCCTGGAGATACGCAGTATTTT; CDR3: CASSLDVPDPGDTQYF
length: 15; J: TRBJ1-3; size: NA; V: TRBV4-3; D: NA; DNA: TGCGCCAGCAGCCAAGGGAAGGGTTCTGGAAACACCATATATTTT; CDR3: CASSQGKGSGNTIYF
length: 14; J: TRBJ1-1; size: NA; V: TRBV10-3; D: NA; DNA: TGTGCCATCAGTGCCGCCGACAGGAACACTGAAGCTTTCTTT; CDR3: CAISAADRNTEAFF
length: 11; J: TRBJ1-1; size: many; V: TRBV20-1; D: NA; DNA: TGCAGTGCTAGGGCCGACACTGAAGCTTTCTTT; CDR3: CSARADTEAFF
length: 14; J: TRBJ2-3; size: NA; V: TRBV5-1; D: NA; DNA: TGCGCCAGCAGCTTCGCAGACAACACAGATACGCAGTATTTT; CDR3: CASSFADNTDTQYF
length: 16; J: TRBJ2-5; size: many; V: TRBV6-2/TRBV6-3; D: TRBD1; DNA: TGTGCCAGCAGTGAACGGGACAGGGGGATTAGGGAGACCCAGTACTTC; CDR3: CASSERDRGIRETQYF
length: 19; J: TRBJ2-1; size: few; V: TRBV7-3; D: TRBD2; DNA: TGTGCCAGCAGCCCAAACCCAGCTAGCGGGATGAGCTCCTACAATGAGCAGTTCTTC; CDR3: CASSPNPASGMSSYNEQFF
length: 13; J: TRBJ1-5; size: NA; V: TRBV29-1; D: NA; DNA: TGCAGCGTTCTTGCGGGTTTCAATCAGCCCCAGCATTTT; CDR3: CSVLAGFNQPQHF
length: 16; J: TRBJ2-5; size: many; V: TRBV3-1; D: TRBD2; DNA: TGTGCCAGCAGCCAAGCCCTAGCGGGGGCCCAAGAGACCCAGTACTTC; CDR3: CASSQALAGAQETQYF
length: 18; J: TRBJ2-2; size: NA; V: TRBV7-6; D: TRBD1; DNA: TGTGCCAGCAGCTCACCTTTTTTGGGACAGGAGAACACCGGGGAGCTGTTTTTT; CDR3: CASSSPFLGQENTGELFF
length: 15; J: TRBJ2-4; size: once; V: TRBV12-3/TRBV12-4; D: NA; DNA: TGTGCCAGCAGTTTGGTGGAGGATAGAGGAAACATTCAGTACTTC; CDR3: CASSLVEDRGNIQYF
length: 15; J: TRBJ2-2; size: once; V: TRBV7-9; D: NA; DNA: TGTGCCAGCAGCTCAGGACTAACTAACACCGGGGAGCTGTTTTTT; CDR3: CASSSGLTNTGELFF
length: 14; J: TRBJ1-6; size: NA; V: TRBV7-6; D: NA; DNA: TGTGCCAGCAGCTCTATCAAGGGGGATTCACCCCTCCACTTT; CDR3: CASSSIKGDSPLHF
length: 15; J: TRBJ2-3; size: once; V: TRBV10-3; D: TRBD2; DNA: TGTGCCACTCATGGGACTAGCGGGGGCTCGGATACGCAGTATTTT; CDR3: CATHGTSGGSDTQYF
length: 21; J: TRBJ2-1; size: few; V: TRBV14; D: NA; DNA: NA; CDR3: CAHPEDSSFYICSANYNEQFF
length: 15; J: TRBJ2-3; size: NA; V: TRBV20-1; D: NA; DNA: TGCGGTGCTAGTGTCGGACGGTTTAGCACAGATACGCAGTATTTT; CDR3: CGASVGRFSTDTQYF
length: 16; J: TRBJ1-4; size: many; V: TRBV7-9; D: TRBD1; DNA: TGTGCCAGCAGGGGAGGTACAGGGGGCGTTAGTGAAAAACTGTTTTTT; CDR3: CASRGGTGGVSEKLFF
length: 14; J: TRBJ2-3; size: NA; V: TRBV7-9; D: NA; DNA: TGTGCCAGCAGCCTAGGGGGGGGGCCAGATACGCAGTATTTT; CDR3: CASSLGGGPDTQYF
length: 16; J: TRBJ2-5; size: NA; V: TRBV10-1; D: NA; DNA: TGCGCCAGCAGTGAGAGGCGGACACGGACCCAAGAGACCCAGTACTTC; CDR3: CASSERRTRTQETQYF
length: 14; J: TRBJ2-1; size: NA; V: TRBV7-2; D: NA; DNA: TGTGCCAGCAGCTTAATGACGGTCTATAATGAGCAGTTCTTC; CDR3: CASSLMTVYNEQFF
length: 13; J: TRBJ2-7; size: once; V: TRBV19; D: NA; DNA: TGTGGCAGTAAGGGGACACTCTCCTACGAGCAGTACTTC; CDR3: CGSKGTLSYEQYF
length: 14; J: TRBJ2-7; size: many; V: TRBV7-2; D: NA; DNA: TGTGCCAGCAGCTACGAACCAAGCTCCTACGAGCAGTACTTC; CDR3: CASSYEPSSYEQYF
length: 16; J: TRBJ2-5; size: NA; V: TRBV7-3; D: NA; DNA: TGTGCCAGCAGCCCTTTGGGGAGCGCATTAGGCGAGACCCAGTACTTC; CDR3: CASSPLGSALGETQYF
length: 16; J: TRBJ2-6; size: once; V: TRBV19; D: NA; DNA: TGTGCCAGTAGTATTATCTCAGGGTCTGGGGCCAACGTCCTGACTTTC; CDR3: CASSIISGSGANVLTF
length: 15; J: TRBJ1-2; size: many; V: TRBV4-1; D: NA; DNA: TGCGCCAGCAGCCAAGAGGGGTTCCTAAACTATGGCTACACCTTC; CDR3: CASSQEGFLNYGYTF
length: 13; J: TRBJ1-5; size: NA; V: TRBV29-1; D: NA; DNA: TGCAGCGTTTGGTCAGGGAGCAATCAGCCCCAGCATTTT; CDR3: CSVWSGSNQPQHF
length: 14; J: TRBJ2-1; size: once; V: TRBV29-1; D: TRBD2; DNA: TGCAGCGTTGCGGGACTAGCGGGGCGCAATGAGCAGTTCTTC; CDR3: CSVAGLAGRNEQFF